This T cell receptor (beta chain) was captured in a study of blood T cells in healthy people across ages. A second about 7 to 11 cycle PCR used barcoded and J-beta primers. TCRdb used MiXCR to reprocess the 5' RACE reads, holding one entry per CDR3 protein. The repertoire includes approximately 700,000 distinct CDR3 sequences, about 34% of them detected once, and just over 15% sits in the top ten. The clonotype was recovered from a woman older than 75 in good health. Sequencing was performed on blood.

This chain's CDR3 is CASSPGTGTISGANVLTF. As DNA, the CDR3 is TGTGCCAGCAGCCCTGGGACAGGTACCATCTCTGGGGCCAACGTCCTGACTTTC. This rearrangement joins TRBV7-2 to TRBJ2-6; 8 nucleotides agree with TRBD1. The J segment lost 0 bases and the V segment lost 5 bases, leaving 9 bases of the junction unmatched. CDR1 is SGHTA and CDR2 is FQGNSA in the germline V gene. The CDR3 totals 18 residues.